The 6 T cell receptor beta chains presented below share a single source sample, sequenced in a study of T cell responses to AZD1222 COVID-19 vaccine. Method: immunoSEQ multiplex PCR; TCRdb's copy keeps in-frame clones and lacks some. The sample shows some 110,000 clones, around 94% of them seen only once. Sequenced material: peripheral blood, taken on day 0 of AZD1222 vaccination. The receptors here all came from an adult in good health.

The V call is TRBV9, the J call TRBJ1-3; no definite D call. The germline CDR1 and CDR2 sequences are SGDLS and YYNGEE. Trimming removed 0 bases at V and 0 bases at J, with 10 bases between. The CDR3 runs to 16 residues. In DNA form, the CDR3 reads TGTGCCAGCAGCGTAGATAAGGAAAACTCTGGAAACACCATATATTTT. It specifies CASSVDKENSGNTIYF. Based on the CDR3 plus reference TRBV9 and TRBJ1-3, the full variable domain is DSGVTQTPKHLITATGQRVTLRCSPRSGDLSVYWYQQSLDQGLQFLIQYYNGEERAKGNILERFSAQQFPDLHSELNLSSLELGDSALYFCASSVDKENSGNTIYFGEGSWLTVV.

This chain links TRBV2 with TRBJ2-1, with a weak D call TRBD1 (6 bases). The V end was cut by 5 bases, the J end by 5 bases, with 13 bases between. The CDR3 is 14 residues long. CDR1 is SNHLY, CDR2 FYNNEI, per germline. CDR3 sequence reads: CASSSQPGDNEQFF. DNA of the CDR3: TGTGCCAGCAGTTCCCAACCAGGGGACAATGAGCAGTTCTTC.

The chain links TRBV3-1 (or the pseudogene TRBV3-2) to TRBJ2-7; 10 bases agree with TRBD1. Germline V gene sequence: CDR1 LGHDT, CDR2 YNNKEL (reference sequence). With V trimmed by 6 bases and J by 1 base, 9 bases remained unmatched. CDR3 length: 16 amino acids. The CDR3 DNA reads TGTGCCAGCAGACCAATCCGGGACAGGGGTTCCTACGAGCAGTACGTC. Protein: CASRPIRDRGSYEQYV.

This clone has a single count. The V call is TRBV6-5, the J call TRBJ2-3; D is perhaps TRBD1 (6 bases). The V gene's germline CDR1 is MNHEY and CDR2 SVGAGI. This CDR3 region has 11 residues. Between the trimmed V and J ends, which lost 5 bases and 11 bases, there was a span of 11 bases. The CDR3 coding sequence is TGTGCCAGCAGTACCGGGACATGGCAGTATTTT. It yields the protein CASSTGTWQYF.

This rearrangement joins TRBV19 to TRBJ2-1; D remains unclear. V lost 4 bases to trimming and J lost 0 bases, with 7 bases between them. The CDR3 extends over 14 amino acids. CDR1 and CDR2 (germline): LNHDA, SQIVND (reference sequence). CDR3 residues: CASSRPSSYNEQFF. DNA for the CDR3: TGTGCCAGTAGTAGGCCTAGCTCCTACAATGAGCAGTTCTTC.

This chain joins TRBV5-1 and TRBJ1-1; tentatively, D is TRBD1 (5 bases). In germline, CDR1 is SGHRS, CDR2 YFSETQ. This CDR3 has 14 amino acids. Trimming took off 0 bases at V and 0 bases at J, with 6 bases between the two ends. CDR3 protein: CASSLAGMNTEAFF. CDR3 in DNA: TGCGCCAGCAGCTTGGCAGGGATGAACACTGAAGCTTTCTTT.